These T cell receptor beta chains were read from a single sample in a study of CD8+ T cells in alopecia areata. Produced via immunoSEQ multiplex PCR; TCRdb's table is partial and in-frame only. The sample holds approximately 210,000 clones, over 60% seen once. Source: CD4+ T cells sorted from blood, taken at week 4, from a patient treated with tofacitinib. These receptors were obtained from a human donor with alopecia areata. The CDR3 runs from the conserved cysteine through the conserved F or W. The D gene is left open where the match is weak. Where a row states a size, it is once, few, many or the class of an expanded clone; other rows omit it.

v_call,cdr3_length,clone_size,j_call,d_call,cdr3_aa,cdr3_nt
TRBV29-1,13,.,TRBJ1-3,TRBD1,CSASGGFGNTIYF,TGCAGCGCCTCAGGGGGCTTTGGAAACACCATATATTTT
TRBV25-1,12,few,TRBJ2-2,.,CASSPGIRELFF,TGTGCCAGCAGCCCAGGGATCCGGGAGCTGTTTTTT
TRBV13,13,few,TRBJ1-2,.,CASSFGDSYGYTF,TGTGCCAGCAGCTTTGGGGATTCTTATGGCTACACCTTC
TRBV5-1,13,.,TRBJ1-4,.,CASAPSGFEKLFF,TGCGCCAGCGCTCCTAGCGGGTTTGAAAAACTGTTTTTT
TRBV4-3,16,.,TRBJ1-6,.,CASSQEHTGYNSPLHF,TGCGCCAGCAGCCAAGAACATACAGGGTATAATTCACCCCTCCACTTT
TRBV5-1,17,.,TRBJ2-3,.,CASSPEGGYRGTDTQYF,TGCGCCAGCAGCCCCGAGGGGGGATATAGAGGCACAGATACGCAGTATTTT
TRBV29-1,16,.,TRBJ1-1,TRBD1,CSVTKEFRGWNTEAFF,TGCAGCGTCACCAAGGAGTTCAGGGGGTGGAACACTGAAGCTTTCTTT
TRBV10-3,13,few,TRBJ1-5,TRBD1,CAISGQGGQPQHF,TGTGCCATTTCGGGACAGGGAGGACAGCCCCAGCATTTT
TRBV7-2,15,.,TRBJ1-5,TRBD1,CASSPLTGSNQPQHF,TGTGCCAGCAGCCCCCTGACAGGGAGTAATCAGCCCCAGCATTTT
TRBV14,16,few,TRBJ1-2,.,CASSQDLPLLGYGYTF,TGTGCCAGCAGCCAAGATTTACCGTTGCTGGGCTATGGCTACACCTTC
TRBV7-5,17,few,TRBJ1-5,.,CARSLSGQGESNQPQHF,TGTGCCAGAAGCTTATCAGGACAGGGGGAGAGCAATCAGCCCCAGCATTTT
TRBV5-1,15,.,TRBJ2-1,.,CASSAADTTYNEQFF,TGCGCCAGCAGCGCGGCGGACACAACCTACAATGAGCAGTTCTTC
TRBV5-6,14,.,TRBJ1-1,TRBD1,CASSFGQGDTEAFF,TGTGCCAGCAGCTTCGGACAGGGGGACACTGAAGCTTTCTTT
TRBV30,11,few,TRBJ2-1,.,CAWSVRNEQFF,TGTGCCTGGAGTGTTAGAAATGAGCAGTTCTTC
TRBV5-1,19,few,TRBJ2-1,TRBD2,CASSPGGRLAGTFNNEQFF,TGCGCCAGCAGCCCAGGCGGAAGGCTAGCGGGTACTTTTAACAATGAGCAGTTCTTC
TRBV29-1,13,.,TRBJ1-1,TRBD1,CSVGTGLNTEAFF,TGCAGCGTGGGGACAGGGCTGAACACTGAAGCTTTCTTT
TRBV4-1,15,few,TRBJ1-1,.,CASSQPTAGNTEAFF,TGCGCCAGCAGCCAACCCACGGCGGGTAACACTGAAGCTTTCTTT
TRBV7-2,14,.,TRBJ1-5,.,CASSLASSAQPQHF,TGTGCCAGCAGCTTAGCGTCCTCCGCCCAGCCCCAGCATTTT
TRBV7-9,12,once,TRBJ1-1,TRBD1,CASSRTDRLAFF,TGTGCCAGCAGCCGGACGGACAGGTTAGCTTTCTTT
TRBV5-1,11,once,TRBJ2-7,.,CASSLQHEQYF,TGCGCCAGCAGCTTACAGCACGAGCAGTACTTC
TRBV15,12,.,TRBJ2-7,.,CATSRDQSEQYF,TGTGCCACCAGCAGAGATCAGAGCGAGCAGTACTTC
TRBV6-5,15,few,TRBJ1-1,TRBD1,CASRTGWKGDTEAFF,TGTGCCAGCCGGACAGGGTGGAAGGGGGACACTGAAGCTTTCTTT
TRBV18,13,.,TRBJ1-1,.,CASSPPDRNQAFF,TGTGCCAGCTCGCCCCCCGACAGGAACCAAGCTTTCTTT
TRBV5-1,14,once,TRBJ2-7,.,CASTPGHGAYEQYF,TGCGCCAGCACCCCTGGCCATGGGGCCTACGAGCAGTACTTC
TRBV2,13,.,TRBJ2-5,TRBD2,CASSGTIQSSQYF,TGTGCCAGCAGCGGGACTATCCAATCGTCCCAGTACTTC
TRBV29-1,14,.,TRBJ2-2,.,CSARTQTNTGELFF,TGCAGCGCCCGAACTCAGACGAACACCGGGGAGCTGTTTTTT
TRBV5-1,14,.,TRBJ2-2,.,CASRLAANTGELFF,TGCGCCAGTCGGTTAGCGGCCAACACCGGGGAGCTGTTTTTT
TRBV28,11,few,TRBJ2-1,.,CASSFSNEQFF,TGTGCCAGCAGTTTCTCCAATGAGCAGTTCTTC
TRBV29-1,15,.,TRBJ1-4,.,CSVLTGSSTNEKLFF,TGCAGCGTACTGACAGGATCTTCGACTAATGAAAAACTGTTTTTT
TRBV30,15,.,TRBJ2-1,.,CAWSGGGPPYNEQFF,TGTGCCTGGAGTGGGGGTGGGCCCCCCTACAATGAGCAGTTCTTC
TRBV9,14,.,TRBJ1-1,TRBD1,CASSPQGPGTEAFF,TGTGCCAGCAGCCCACAGGGGCCGGGGACTGAAGCTTTCTTT
TRBV4-1,14,once,TRBJ2-7,.,CASSPGGVGDEQYF,TGCGCCAGCAGCCCAGGAGGTGTTGGGGACGAGCAGTACTTC
TRBV29-1,13,.,TRBJ1-5,TRBD1,CSVNRGRGEPQHF,TGCAGCGTTAACAGGGGGCGCGGTGAGCCCCAGCATTTT
TRBV9,14,.,TRBJ2-1,TRBD2,CASSARGGYNEQFF,TGTGCCAGCAGCGCCCGCGGGGGGTACAATGAGCAGTTCTTC
TRBV20-1,11,few,TRBJ2-5,.,CSATSPETQYF,TGCAGTGCTACTAGCCCAGAGACCCAGTACTTC
TRBV7-7,15,.,TRBJ2-1,TRBD2,CASSPSGGAYNEQFF,TGTGCTAGCAGCCCTAGCGGGGGGGCCTACAATGAGCAGTTCTTC
TRBV20-1,11,.,TRBJ2-3,.,CSASGADTQYF,TGCAGTGCTTCCGGAGCAGATACGCAGTATTTT
TRBV21-1,13,few,TRBJ2-7,.,CASSKERHYEQYF,TGTGCCAGCAGCAAAGAGCGCCACTACGAGCAGTACTTC
TRBV18,15,.,TRBJ2-2,.,CASSPLRTNTGELFF,TGTGCCAGCTCACCACTAAGGACGAACACCGGGGAGCTGTTTTTT
TRBV29-1,12,few,TRBJ2-1,.,CSVVKLDNEQFF,TGCAGCGTTGTAAAGTTGGACAATGAGCAGTTCTTC
TRBV29-1,12,few,TRBJ2-1,.,CSVRTEVNEQFF,TGCAGCGTTCGGACAGAAGTCAATGAGCAGTTCTTC
TRBV20-1,11,.,TRBJ1-2,.,CSANSGDGYTF,TGCAGTGCTAATTCGGGGGATGGCTACACCTTC
TRBV5-4,15,.,TRBJ2-5,TRBD1,CASSLGGTGPETQYF,TGTGCCAGCAGCTTGGGTGGGACAGGCCCAGAGACCCAGTACTTC
TRBV27,16,.,TRBJ2-1,TRBD2,CASYSYTSGGINEQFF,TGTGCCAGCTATAGCTATACTAGCGGGGGAATCAATGAGCAGTTCTTC
TRBV2,17,few,TRBJ2-3,TRBD2,CASSESTSGGWADTQYF,TGTGCCAGCAGTGAATCGACTAGCGGGGGTTGGGCAGATACGCAGTATTTT
TRBV10-3,14,few,TRBJ1-1,.,CAIKAANLNTEAFF,TGTGCCATCAAGGCGGCGAATCTGAACACTGAAGCTTTCTTT
TRBV30,16,.,TRBJ1-3,.,CAWSPQGGASGNTIYF,TGTGCCTGGAGTCCTCAGGGTGGGGCCTCTGGAAACACCATATATTTT
TRBV2,14,.,TRBJ1-1,.,CASRLMTMNTEAFF,TGTGCCAGCAGGTTAATGACCATGAACACTGAAGCTTTCTTT
TRBV29-1,13,.,TRBJ2-7,.,CSVRKGSSYEQYF,TGCAGCGTTCGCAAGGGGAGCTCCTACGAGCAGTACTTC
TRBV21-1,13,.,TRBJ2-7,.,CASVLLGVYEQYF,TGTGCCAGCGTACTCCTTGGGGTCTACGAGCAGTACTTC
TRBV27,13,few,TRBJ1-2,TRBD1,CASSGQGGYGYTF,TGTGCCAGCAGTGGTCAGGGGGGCTATGGCTACACCTTC
TRBV27,15,.,TRBJ2-5,.,CASSVGAGHEETQYF,TGTGCCAGCTCCGTGGGGGCAGGTCACGAGGAGACCCAGTACTTC
TRBV6-5,13,few,TRBJ1-2,.,CASSLTSASGYTF,TGTGCCAGCAGCCTTACCTCGGCCAGCGGGTACACCTTC
TRBV14,14,.,TRBJ1-2,TRBD1,CASSQTGQGYGYTF,TGTGCCAGCAGCCAAACGGGACAGGGGTACGGCTACACCTTC
TRBV29-1,14,.,TRBJ2-3,TRBD1,CSSGRTGPTDTQYF,TGCAGCTCCGGTCGGACAGGGCCCACGGATACGCAGTATTTT
TRBV10-3,14,few,TRBJ2-1,TRBD2,CAITPGLADNEQFF,TGTGCCATCACCCCGGGACTAGCGGACAATGAGCAGTTCTTC
TRBV7-2,18,few,TRBJ2-3,TRBD1,CASSLGPTGTGGGDTQYF,TGTGCCAGCAGCTTAGGGCCTACCGGGACAGGGGGCGGTGATACGCAGTATTTT